One sample yielded the 25 T cell receptor beta chains listed below, sequenced in a study of glioma-infiltrating T cells (dated by TCRdb to 2015 to 2016). The sequencer was an Illumina MiSeq. The iRepertoire nested amplicon-rescue multiplex PCR (arm-PCR) platform was used to amplify TCR alpha and beta CDR3 regions from RNA. The raw public data were reprocessed by TCRdb itself: fastp quality trimming at Q25, MiXCR clonotype calling, in-frame beta chains only. Here each entry gathers all rows of one CDR3 protein and keeps the most common genes and DNA. Recorded for this sample are about 93,000 distinct CDR3 sequences; about 40% of them occurred a single time. The ten largest clones represent 35% to 45% of the sample. Source material: glioma tissue, nonneoplastic brain tissue, or PBMCs (not recorded which). These receptors were obtained from a human donor with low-grade glioma or glioblastoma, undergoing nonglioma brain surgery, or in good health (not recorded which).

At least ten counts were recorded for this clonotype. J is TRBJ2-5 and V is TRBV7-9; D unresolved. The CDR3 is made up of 14 amino acids. V lost 6 bases and J 7 bases, leaving 18 bases between the germline ends. Per the germline V gene, CDR1 is SEHNR and CDR2 is FQNEAQ (reference sequence). The CDR3 loop is CASSIFDPAGTQYF. In nucleotides, the CDR3 is TGTGCCAGCAGTATATTCGACCCCGCCGGGACCCAGTACTTC.

This clonotype came up many times. The gene calls are TRBV29-1 and TRBJ2-1, with D perhaps given as TRBD1 or TRBD2 (5 bases each). Germline V gene data show CDR1 as SQVTM and CDR2 as ANQGSEA. V gave up 2 bases and J gave up 14 bases, with 13 bases separating them. CDR3 length: 11 residues. CDR3 region: CSVERGQTEFF. The DNA for the CDR3 is TGCAGCGTTGAACGGGGCCAAACGGAGTTCTTC.

This clonotype has a count of ten or more. The chain joins TRBV4-1 to TRBJ2-3, with 7 bases identical to TRBD1. The CDR3 is 17 amino acids. The germline CDR1 and CDR2 sequences are MGHRA and YSYEKL. V trimming: 0 bases; J trimming: 2 bases; junction bases outside the gene matches: 8. This CDR3 reads CASSQDWRQGPTDTQYF. The CDR3 bases are TGCGCCAGCAGCCAAGATTGGAGACAGGGACCCACAGATACGCAGTATTTT.

Only a few counts were recorded for this clonotype. A clone one base away is much larger, so this may be a read error. This chain connects TRBV4-2 to TRBJ2-4; D is undetermined. In germline, CDR1 is LGHNA, CDR2 YNFKEQ. The CDR3 has 12 amino acids. The V and J ends lost 3 bases and 7 bases respectively, with 7 bases between them. The DNA of the CDR3 is TGTGCCAGCAGCCAGGGGTGGAACATTCAGTACTTC. This gives the protein CASSQGWNIQYF.

The chain joins TRBV6-5 to TRBJ2-3, with 10 bases aligning to TRBD1. The CDR3 sequence is 18 residues long. CDR1 is MNHEY and CDR2 is SVGAGI in the germline V gene. Germline trimming cut 4 bases from V and 11 bases from J; bases unmatched to any gene: 21. CDR3 nucleotides: TGTGCCAGCAGTTGCGAGAGAGCCGGGACAGGGGCTTTCTACGAGCAGTATTTT. The encoded protein is CASSCERAGTGAFYEQYF.

This clonotype has at least ten counts. V and J are TRBV29-1 and TRBJ2-2; D may be TRBD2 (5 bases). Germline V lookup: CDR1 SQVTM, CDR2 ANQGSEA. V lost 7 bases, J lost 7 bases, and 22 bases lay in between. This CDR3 is 15 amino acids long. As DNA, the CDR3 is TGCAGCGCTTTAAAAACCGGGGAAATTAACGGGGAGCTGTTTTTT. Its translation: CSALKTGEINGELFF.

This clonotype has at least ten counts. The chain carries TRBV10-3 and TRBJ2-3, with 9 bases identical to TRBD2. Germline trimming cut 3 bases from V and 1 base from J; bases unmatched to any gene: 2. The germline CDR1 and CDR2 sequences are ENHRY and SYGVKD. This CDR3 contains 15 residues. CDR3 DNA: TGTGCCATCAGTGATCGGACTAGCGGCACAGATACGCAGTATTTT. This encodes CAISDRTSGTDTQYF.

In its sample, this clonotype was seen many times. The chain joins TRBV14 to TRBJ2-7; D is uncertain. Germline values: CDR1 SGHDN, CDR2 FVKESK. Trimming stripped 1 base from V and 3 bases from J, with 4 bases between. The CDR3 extends over 12 amino acids. CDR3 amino acids: CASSQGVYEQYF. The CDR3 bases are TGTGCCAGCAGCCAAGGAGTCTACGAGCAGTACTTC.

Details on this clonotype: This may be a read error, as it is one base from a much larger clone. V gene TRBV29-1 combines with J gene TRBJ2-7, with D unresolved. V lost 8 bases and J 2 bases, leaving 19 bases between the germline ends. CDR1 SQVTM and CDR2 ANQGSEA come from the germline V gene. The CDR3 covers 14 residues. The CDR3 here is CSFVFPDNTYEQYF. As DNA, the CDR3 is TGCAGCTTTGTTTTTCCTGACAATACCTACGAGCAGTACTTC.

Turning to this clonotype: The CDR3 ends on some other residue instead of the conserved phenylalanine or tryptophan, so this is likely a read error. The chain links TRBV6-1 to TRBJ1-5, with 8 bases matching TRBD1. This CDR3 is 16 amino acids long. J was trimmed by 11 bases and V by 5 bases; bases with no gene match: 17. CDR1 and CDR2 from the germline V gene are MNHNS and SASEGT. The CDR3 loop is CASSKGTQGALQTQHS. CDR3 coding DNA: TGTGCCAGCAGTAAGGGGACCCAGGGGGCTTTACAGACCCAGCATTCT.

Judged by abundance, this clonotype is medium-sized (0.01 to 0.1%). The V gene is TRBV27, the J gene TRBJ1-6, with D tentatively TRBD1 (6 bases). V lost 5 bases to trimming and J lost 7 bases, with 12 bases between them. This CDR3 is 14 amino acids long. Per the germline V gene, CDR1 is MNHEY and CDR2 is SMNVEV (reference sequence). CDR3 sequence: CASSPRQANSPLHF. The CDR3 region has the DNA TGTGCCAGCAGTCCCCGACAGGCCAATTCACCCCTCCACTTT.

This clonotype showed up many times. The V gene is TRBV14, the J gene TRBJ1-1; D gene unclear. Per germline, CDR1 SGHDN and CDR2 FVKESK. The CDR3 contains 12 residues. Trimming removed 4 bases at V and 10 bases at J, with 13 bases between. The DNA for the CDR3 is TGTGCCAGCAGCCCTACTGGGGTTGGAGCTTTCTTT. Translating it yields CASSPTGVGAFF.

Points on this clonotype: One junction end disagrees with the germline gene, perhaps due to a read error. The chain combines TRBV15 with TRBJ2-5; D is uncertain. From germline, CDR1 is LNHNV and CDR2 YYDKDF (reference sequence). The CDR3 has 14 amino acids. DNA of the CDR3: TGTGCCACCAGCAGCCCCCCCGCCCAAGAGACCCAGTCCTTC. Translation: CATSSPPAQETQSF. Supplemented by reference TRBV15 and TRBJ2-5, the full variable domain reads DAMVIQNPRYQVTQFGKPVTLSCSQTLNHNVMYWYQQKSSQAPKLLFHYYDKDFNNEADTPDNFQSRRPNTSFCFLDIRSPGLGDTAMYLCATSSPPAQETQSFGPGTRLLVL.

The rearrangement joins TRBV11-2 to TRBJ2-5, with no clear D. Near its end, the DNA agrees better with TRBJ2-1, so the J call may be wrong. The CDR3 spans 11 residues. CDR1 is SGHAT, CDR2 FQNNGV, per germline. DNA for the CDR3: TGTGCCAGCAGTTCCGGTGGCGAGCAGTTCTTC. It encodes CASSSGGEQFF.

This clonotype was observed many times. V usage is TRBV20-1 and J usage is TRBJ2-7, with 10 bases identical to TRBD2. The germline V gene encodes CDR1 DFQATT and CDR2 SNEGSKA (reference sequence). The J segment lost 3 bases and the V segment lost 6 bases, leaving 8 bases of the junction unmatched. The CDR3 is 14 amino acids. The CDR3 sequence is CSAKVAGGFYEQYF. The CDR3 DNA is TGCAGTGCGAAGGTAGCGGGGGGATTCTACGAGCAGTACTTC.

J is TRBJ2-7 and V is TRBV6-2 or TRBV6-3; D not resolved. CDR3 size: 14 residues. The V and J ends lost 8 bases and 3 bases respectively, with 17 bases between them. Germline V gene lookup returns CDR1 MNHEY and CDR2 SVGEGT. CDR3 nucleotide sequence: TGTGCCAGCCTCGGCGCCACTTTCGACTACGAGCAGTACTTC. Its translation is CASLGATFDYEQYF.

This clonotype was counted many times. The genes are TRBV7-3 and TRBJ1-5, with a weak D call TRBD1 (6 bases). Germline lookup yields CDR1 SGHTA and CDR2 FQGTGA. V was pared by 5 bases and J by 3 bases, with 20 bases between. CDR3 length equals 17 residues. The CDR3 nucleotides are TGTGCCAGCAGCCTTGGGAAAGACGGACAGTCCAATCAGCCCCAGCATTTT. It specifies CASSLGKDGQSNQPQHF.

In the case of this clonotype: A much larger clone sits a single nucleotide away, making a read error possible. The chain employs TRBV19 and TRBJ2-5, with 10 nucleotides matching TRBD1. V lost 7 bases, J lost 5 bases, and 10 bases stayed unmatched. Germline assignment: CDR1 LNHDA and CDR2 SQIVND (reference sequence). This CDR3 contains 15 residues. CDR3 coding DNA: TGTGCCAGTACCGTCAGACAGGGGGCGGCTGAGACCCAGTACTTC. Translating it yields CASTVRQGAAETQYF.

The chain employs TRBV4-1 and TRBJ2-1; 10 nucleotides line up with TRBD2. CDR1 and CDR2 from the germline V gene are MGHRA and YSYEKL. V dropped 4 bases and J dropped 6; count of bases not matched to a gene: 3. This CDR3 comprises 14 residues. The CDR3 loop reads CASSLAGGSNEQFF. Here the CDR3 DNA reads TGCGCCAGCAGCCTAGCGGGAGGCAGCAATGAGCAGTTCTTC.

With respect to this clonotype: An end of the junction does not agree with germline; a read error may underlie this. The V gene is TRBV6-1, the J gene TRBJ1-1, with D perhaps matching TRBD1 (5 bases). This CDR3 is built from 13 residues. The V gene's germline CDR1 is MNHNS and CDR2 SASEGT. The CDR3 nucleotides read TGTGCCACTGCTCCCCGGGGGAACACTGAAGCCTTCTTT. It is translated as CATAPRGNTEAFF.

This clonotype was counted ten times or more. The chain combines TRBV7-9 with TRBJ1-3, with 9 positions matching TRBD1. V gave up 5 bases and J gave up 4 bases; unmatched junction bases: 6. The CDR3 covers 15 residues. CDR1 SEHNR and CDR2 FQNEAQ come from the germline V gene (reference sequence). CDR3 residues: CASSPGTGPGNTIYF. CDR3 coding DNA: TGTGCCAGCAGCCCCGGGACAGGGCCCGGAAACACCATATATTTT. Together with reference TRBV7-9 and TRBJ1-3, the CDR3 gives the full variable domain: DTGVSQNPRHKITKRGQNVTFRCDPISEHNRLYWYRQTLGQGPEFLTYFQNEAQLEKSRLLSDRFSAERPKGSFSTLEIQRTEQGDSAMYLCASSPGTGPGNTIYFGEGSWLTVV.

This chain joins TRBV6-2 or TRBV6-3 and TRBJ2-7; D uncertain. Germline V CDR1 and CDR2: MNHEY, SVGEGT. The CDR3 has 12 residues. With 7 bases removed from V and 10 bases from J, the gap between germline ends came to 17 bases. The CDR3 spells CASTTANGTQYF. The CDR3 nucleotides are TGTGCCAGCACAACTGCCAACGGAACTCAGTACTTC.

The rearrangement joins TRBV20-1 to TRBJ2-3, with D tentatively TRBD1 or TRBD2 (5 bases each). The CDR3 runs 14 residues. Germline CDR1 and CDR2: DFQATT and SNEGSKA (reference sequence). Trimming shortened V by 5 bases and J by 1 base, and 13 bases separated the two germline ends. The CDR3 nucleotides are TGCAGTGCTGAAGCCCGGGGCGGCACAGATACGCAGTATTTT. This translates into CSAEARGGTDTQYF.

This chain connects TRBV19 to TRBJ2-7, with 12 bases identical to TRBD2. The germline V gene encodes CDR1 LNHDA and CDR2 SQIVND (reference sequence). V was pared by 7 bases and J by 2 bases, with 9 bases of the junction left unmatched. The CDR3 spans 16 residues. CDR3 sequence: CASTKDLAGGTYEQYF. For the CDR3, the DNA is TGTGCCAGTACCAAGGATCTAGCGGGGGGGACCTACGAGCAGTACTTC.

This clonotype appeared many times. The chain combines TRBV11-2 with TRBJ2-7; D call uncertain. The V gene's germline CDR1 is SGHAT and CDR2 FQNNGV. V was clipped by 1 base and J by 0 bases, with 10 bases between them. The CDR3 spans 15 residues. The CDR3 DNA reads TGTGCCAGCAGCTTAGGGGCAGATAGCTCCTACGAGCAGTACTTC. Amino acids: CASSLGADSSYEQYF. The entire variable domain, with the rest obtained from reference TRBV11-2 and TRBJ2-7, is as follows: EAGVAQSPRYKIIEKRQSVAFWCNPISGHATLYWYQQILGQGPKLLIQFQNNGVVDDSQLPKDRFSAERLKGVDSTLKIQPAKLEDSAVYLCASSLGADSSYEQYFGPGTRLTVT.